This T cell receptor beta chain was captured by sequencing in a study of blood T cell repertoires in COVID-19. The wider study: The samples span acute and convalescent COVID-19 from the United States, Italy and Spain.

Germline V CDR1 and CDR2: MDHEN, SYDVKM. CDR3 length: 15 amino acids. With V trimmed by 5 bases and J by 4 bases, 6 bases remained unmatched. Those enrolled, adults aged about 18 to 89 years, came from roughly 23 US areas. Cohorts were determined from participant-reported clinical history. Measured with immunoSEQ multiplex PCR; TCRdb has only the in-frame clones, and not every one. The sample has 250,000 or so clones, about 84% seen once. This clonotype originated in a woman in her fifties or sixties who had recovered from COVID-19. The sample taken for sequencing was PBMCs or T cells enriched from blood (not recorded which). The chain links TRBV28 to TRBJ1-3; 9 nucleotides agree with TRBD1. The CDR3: CASSISGTGGNTIYF. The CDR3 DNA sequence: TGTGCCAGCAGTATCTCCGGGACAGGGGGAAACACCATATATTTT.